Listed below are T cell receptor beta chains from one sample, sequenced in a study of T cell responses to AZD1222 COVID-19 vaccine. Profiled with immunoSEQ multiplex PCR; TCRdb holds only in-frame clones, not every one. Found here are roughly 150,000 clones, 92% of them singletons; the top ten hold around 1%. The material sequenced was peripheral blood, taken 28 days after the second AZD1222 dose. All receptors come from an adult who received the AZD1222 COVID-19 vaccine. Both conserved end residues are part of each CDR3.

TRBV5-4	CASSGQGDPFSGANVLTF
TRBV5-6	CASSLAGTVKLNTEAFF
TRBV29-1	CSVEKGRRGYTF
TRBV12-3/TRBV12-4	CASSRGRGNRAFF
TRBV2	CASREEAGELFF
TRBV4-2	CASSQDESGASSYNEQFF
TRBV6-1	CASSDRTGNQPQHF
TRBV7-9	CASSLGVVYEQYF
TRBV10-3	CAIRRTGNSGANVLTF
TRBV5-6	CASSYQGARPNQPQHF